A selection of T cell receptor beta chains follows, all from one sample in a study of T-cell memory formation after mild COVID-19. TCRdb processed the 5' RACE reads anew with MiXCR; each CDR3 protein has one entry. The sample includes hundreds of thousands of distinct CDR3 sequences, around a sixth of them seen just once. The sample taken for sequencing was PBMCs or a T cell subset sorted from them (not recorded which). The receptors here all came from a man aged 18 to 29 who had mild COVID-19 (a few samples of this study predate the infection). Cell type and time point are not known. The CDR3 runs from the conserved cysteine through the conserved F or W.

V: TRBV5-1; length: 14; J: TRBJ1-6; CDR3: CASSLFGEQSPLHF
V: TRBV7-9; length: 11; J: TRBJ1-1; CDR3: CASIVDTEAFF
V: TRBV20-1; length: 13; J: TRBJ2-3; CDR3: CSATLSSTDTQYF
V: TRBV5-1; length: 13; J: TRBJ2-1; CDR3: CASSREPYNEQFF
V: TRBV12-3/TRBV12-4; length: 14; J: TRBJ1-1; CDR3: CASSLGWQNTEAFF
V: TRBV20-1; length: 13; J: TRBJ2-3; CDR3: CSARDPGGDTQYF
V: TRBV7-9; length: 13; J: TRBJ2-3; CDR3: CASSFIDPGTQYF
V: TRBV29-1; length: 9; J: TRBJ1-2; CDR3: CSVGFGSIF
V: TRBV30; length: 13; J: TRBJ2-1; CDR3: CAWMGQEYNEQFF
V: TRBV7-6; length: 13; J: TRBJ2-4; CDR3: CASSLDVKNIQYF
V: TRBV7-3; length: 13; J: TRBJ1-2; CDR3: CASSATGVDGYTF
V: TRBV29-1; length: 15; J: TRBJ1-1; CDR3: CSVDARFKGNTEAFF
V: TRBV4-3; length: 15; J: TRBJ2-1; CDR3: CASSHSAGGPHEQFF
V: TRBV9; length: 17; J: TRBJ2-1; CDR3: CASSITILAEEDNEQFF
V: TRBV15; length: 13; J: TRBJ1-6; CDR3: CATSIRPEAPLHF
V: TRBV6-5; length: 14; J: TRBJ2-3; CDR3: CASRASDDTDTQYF
V: TRBV9; length: 14; J: TRBJ2-1; CDR3: CASSVVGTYNEQFF
V: TRBV15; length: 14; J: TRBJ2-5; CDR3: CATSRDLREETQYF
V: TRBV7-9; length: 15; J: TRBJ1-1; CDR3: CASSSADSSNTEAFF
V: TRBV6-2/TRBV6-3; length: 13; J: TRBJ1-1; CDR3: CASKPDRNTEAFF
V: TRBV6-5; length: 16; J: TRBJ1-1; CDR3: CASSYRGGVGATEAFF
V: TRBV5-5; length: 15; J: TRBJ1-2; CDR3: CASTGTTGVSRGYTF
V: TRBV5-1; length: 15; J: TRBJ1-5; CDR3: CASSLDGASNQPQHF
V: TRBV29-1; length: 14; J: TRBJ2-5; CDR3: CSARDTIMLGTQYF
V: TRBV12-3/TRBV12-4; length: 14; J: TRBJ2-3; CDR3: CASATGSGIGTQYF
V: TRBV2; length: 15; J: TRBJ1-1; CDR3: CASNSVGRRNTEAFF
V: TRBV7-2; length: 13; J: TRBJ1-1; CDR3: CASSLVLDTEAFF
V: TRBV27; length: 13; J: TRBJ2-7; CDR3: CASSRVGGHEQYF
V: TRBV6-2/TRBV6-3; length: 13; J: TRBJ2-1; CDR3: CASSASGGNEQFF
V: TRBV6-5; length: 13; J: TRBJ2-1; CDR3: CASSQTPVNEQFF
V: TRBV5-1; length: 14; J: TRBJ1-1; CDR3: CASSRWQGGTEAFF
V: TRBV4-2; length: 17; J: TRBJ1-6; CDR3: CASSPWGFFPRNSPLHF
V: TRBV10-3; length: 12; J: TRBJ2-7; CDR3: CAISEQLYEQYF
V: TRBV4-1; length: 16; J: TRBJ1-2; CDR3: CASSLVGGRANYGYTF
V: TRBV20-1; length: 14; J: TRBJ2-7; CDR3: CSARGSGVTYEQYF
V: TRBV7-6; length: 12; J: TRBJ2-5; CDR3: CASSFTEDTQYF
V: TRBV19; length: 14; J: TRBJ2-7; CDR3: CASSIVGGAYEQYF
V: TRBV5-1; length: 15; J: TRBJ1-1; CDR3: CASRLTGTGFTEAFF
V: TRBV3-1; length: 14; J: TRBJ1-1; CDR3: CASSHHGLVTEAFF
V: TRBV6-5; length: 13; J: TRBJ1-5; CDR3: CASRWSLNQPQHF
V: TRBV27; length: 13; J: TRBJ2-7; CDR3: CASSRFSSYEQYF
V: TRBV7-9; length: 13; J: TRBJ1-1; CDR3: CASSLLPNTEAFF
V: TRBV5-1; length: 14; J: TRBJ2-7; CDR3: CASSQRTGSYEQYF
V: TRBV7-2; length: 15; J: TRBJ2-3; CDR3: CASSLDRLSTDTQYF
V: TRBV3-1; length: 12; J: TRBJ2-1; CDR3: CASSQWGNEQFF
V: TRBV5-1; length: 15; J: TRBJ2-1; CDR3: CASSRGLAVYNEQFF
V: TRBV11-2; length: 14; J: TRBJ2-1; CDR3: CASSPFLSGNEQFF
V: TRBV9; length: 14; J: TRBJ2-2; CDR3: CASSVTERTGELFF
V: TRBV6-5; length: 17; J: TRBJ2-5; CDR3: CASSYALGGTRSETQYF
V: TRBV7-2; length: 14; J: TRBJ2-3; CDR3: CASSLSPGSNTANF
V: TRBV2; length: 15; J: TRBJ1-6; CDR3: CASSGPAGGDSPLHF
V: TRBV28; length: 13; J: TRBJ2-3; CDR3: CATGGKGTDTQYF
V: TRBV20-1; length: 14; J: TRBJ1-5; CDR3: CSAARDSSNQPQHF
V: TRBV27; length: 17; J: TRBJ2-2; CDR3: CASTRAGTGSTTGELFF
V: TRBV7-2; length: 14; J: TRBJ1-5; CDR3: CASSRTVDNQPQHF
V: TRBV7-8; length: 14; J: TRBJ1-2; CDR3: CASSAGTAHYGYTF
V: TRBV12-5; length: 15; J: TRBJ1-2; CDR3: CASGFSGQGLGGYTF
V: TRBV5-1; length: 13; J: TRBJ1-1; CDR3: CASSSDRGTEAFF
V: TRBV4-3; length: 16; J: TRBJ2-1; CDR3: CASSQRARDSGYEQFF